This T cell receptor (beta chain) appears in the sequencing data of a study of somatic mutations in cytotoxic T cells in rheumatoid arthritis. Study background: Patient blood (just under 31 ml EDTA) was drawn right after diagnosis, before any treatment.

Germline V gene data show CDR1 as LGHNT and CDR2 as FRNRAP. The CDR3 runs 17 residues. J lost 5 bases, V lost 5 bases, and 15 bases had no gene match. Isolation of CD4+ and CD8+ cells used positive magnetic bead selection, with purity checked by flow cytometry. Produced via immunoSEQ multiplex PCR; TCRdb's table is partial and in-frame only. The sample has several thousand clones, roughly 77% seen once. The starting material was CD8+ T cells sorted from blood, obtained at a follow-up visit. This sequence originates from a woman in her 70s with rheumatoid arthritis. This rearrangement joins TRBV12-5 to TRBJ2-3, with 8 bases aligning to TRBD2. This CDR3 is CASGPGGAGVGLDTQYF. The CDR3 DNA follows: TGTGCTAGTGGTCCGGGAGGGGCCGGGGTCGGCCTAGATACGCAGTATTTT.